This paragraph covers one TCR beta chain sequence. Antigen specificity is unknown. The data were obtained in a study of T cells in localized non-small cell lung cancer. Study-wide findings and caveats: Appearance in adjacent lung was seen for a median around 60 of the top 100 tumor clones.

The V end was cut by 2 bases, the J end by 6 bases, with 20 bases between. Germline V CDR1 and CDR2: SEHNR, FQNEAQ (reference sequence). The CDR3 has 17 residues. Clones were read by immunoSEQ multiplex PCR, and TCRdb kept only the in-frame ones, dropping some. This repertoire shows about 35,000 clones, approximately 90% found once; its top ten account for 10% to 15%. This chain connects TRBV7-9 to TRBJ2-1, with D possibly TRBD1 on 7 matching bases. This specimen consisted of peripheral blood mononuclear cells, obtained before any cancer treatment. The receptor comes from an older female donor with stage II lung adenocarcinoma. The DNA for the CDR3 is TGTGCCAGCAGCTTAACTCTAGGGGCAGGGGGGCCCAATGAGCAGTTCTTC. It specifies CASSLTLGAGGPNEQFF.